This T cell receptor (beta chain) stems from a study of T cell changes during pregnancy in multiple sclerosis. Sequencing used immunoSEQ multiplex PCR; TCRdb keeps in-frame clones, though not all of them. The sample yields just over 40,000 clones, 88% seen once. The V and J ends lost 10 bases and 5 bases respectively, with 15 bases between them. The CDR3 runs 12 residues. CDR1 and CDR2 (germline): MNHNS, SASEGT. This clone has a single count. This sequence originates from a female donor in good health, enrolled as a control in a pregnancy study. Here the sequenced sample was peripheral blood, taken in the first trimester of pregnancy. This rearrangement joins TRBV6-1 to TRBJ2-7; unclear D gene. DNA for the CDR3: TGTGCCACCCGATATCCAGGCGACGAGCAGTACTTC. It codes for CATRYPGDEQYF.